This T cell receptor (beta chain) was sequenced during a study of T cells in Graves' hyperthyroidism and ophthalmopathy. Findings of the study overall: Among thyroid clonotypes expanded above 0.001, most also appeared in blood.

Hyperthyroidism, newly diagnosed and lasting under 2 months, affected patients aged 18 to 65. RNA transcripts served as the template for amplifying TCR beta CDR3 regions. Carried out on the TCR CDR3, a first-round RT-PCR used the HTBI primer set. TCRdb called the multiplex PCR reads again in MiXCR, with one record for every CDR3 protein. This sample has about 210,000 distinct CDR3 sequences; 15% to 20% occur once, and the top ten carry approximately 40%. This clonotype was observed a few times. Its antigen is not known. The source material was blood. This clonotype was sampled from a man aged 35 to 55 with Graves' hyperthyroidism.

The CDR3 DNA reads as TGCAGTGCTAGACTACGTAGGGGGACTGGCTCCTACGAGCAGTACTTC. Encoded protein: CSARLRRGTGSYEQYF. The V gene is TRBV20-1, the J gene TRBJ2-7, with D perhaps given as TRBD1 or TRBD2 (6 bases each). CDR1 and CDR2 from the germline V gene are DFQATT and SNEGSKA (reference sequence). The CDR3 has 16 residues. Trimming removed 2 bases at V and 0 bases at J, with 17 bases between.